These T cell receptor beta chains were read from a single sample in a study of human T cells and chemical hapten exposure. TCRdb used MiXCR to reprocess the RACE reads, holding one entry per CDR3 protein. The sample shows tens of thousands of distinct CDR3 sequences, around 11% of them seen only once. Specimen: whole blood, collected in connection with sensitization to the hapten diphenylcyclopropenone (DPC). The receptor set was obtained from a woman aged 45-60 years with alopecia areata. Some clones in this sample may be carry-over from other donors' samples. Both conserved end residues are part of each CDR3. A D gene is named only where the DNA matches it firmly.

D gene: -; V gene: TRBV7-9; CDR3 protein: CASSYPGGGGLGFF
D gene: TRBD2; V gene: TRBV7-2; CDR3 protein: CASSLVGLYTDTQYF
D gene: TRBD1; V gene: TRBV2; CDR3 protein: CASRKGQPRNSNQPQHF
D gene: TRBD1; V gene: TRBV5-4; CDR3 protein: CASSPGQENYGYTF
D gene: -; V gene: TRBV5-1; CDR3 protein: CASSWGDSYTDTQYF
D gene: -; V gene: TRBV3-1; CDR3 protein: CASSQVTAAVGSINEQFF
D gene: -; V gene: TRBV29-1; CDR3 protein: CSARTDSYEQYF
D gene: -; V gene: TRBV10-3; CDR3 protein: CAIGRGNTEAFF
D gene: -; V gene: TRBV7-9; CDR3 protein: CASRTARETQYF
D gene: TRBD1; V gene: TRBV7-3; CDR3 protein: CASSSAGGAGTEAFF
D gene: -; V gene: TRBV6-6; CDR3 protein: CASSTSTGELFF
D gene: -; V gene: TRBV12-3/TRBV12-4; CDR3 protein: CASSKEAMNTEAFF
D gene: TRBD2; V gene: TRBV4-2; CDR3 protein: CASSQGPFAGGPSNEQFF
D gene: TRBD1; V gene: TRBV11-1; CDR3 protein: CASSSSTGTARHEQFF
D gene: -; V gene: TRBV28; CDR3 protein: CASSSGLSKQYF
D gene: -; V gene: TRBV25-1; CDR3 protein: CASRTDRLISYEQYF
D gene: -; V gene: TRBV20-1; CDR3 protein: CSAHEGVTEAFF
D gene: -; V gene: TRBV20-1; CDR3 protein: CSASIGGVNQPQHF
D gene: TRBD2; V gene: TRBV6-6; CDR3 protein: CASSYSTSGGSQETQYF
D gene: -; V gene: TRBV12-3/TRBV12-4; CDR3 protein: CASSPQNSGNTIYF
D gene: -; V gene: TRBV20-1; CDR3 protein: CSASNRENLDTEAFF
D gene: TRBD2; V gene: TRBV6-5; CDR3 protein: CASSWGGSYNEQFF
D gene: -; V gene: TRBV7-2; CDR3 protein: CASSSIGYEQYF
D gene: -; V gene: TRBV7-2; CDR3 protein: CASSLYTDTQYF
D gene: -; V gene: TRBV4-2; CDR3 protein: CASSREATFGSPLHF
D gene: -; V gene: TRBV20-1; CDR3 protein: CSARGDFDQPQHF
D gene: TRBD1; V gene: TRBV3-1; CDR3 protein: CASSQVEGQALANYGYTF
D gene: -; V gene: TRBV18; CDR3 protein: CASSPGNIADTQYF
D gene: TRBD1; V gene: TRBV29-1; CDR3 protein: CSVGTGYQPQHF
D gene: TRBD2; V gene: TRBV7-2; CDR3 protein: CASSLASGGDTQYF
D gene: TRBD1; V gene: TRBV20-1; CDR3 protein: CSARGAGTGRNEQFF
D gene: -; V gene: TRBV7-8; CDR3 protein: CASSRTSGELFF
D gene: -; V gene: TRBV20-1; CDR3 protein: CSARDRRGHTGELFF
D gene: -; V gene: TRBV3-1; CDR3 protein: CASSQGQVLQPQHF
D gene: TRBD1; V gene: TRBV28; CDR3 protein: CASSATGGRPYEQYF
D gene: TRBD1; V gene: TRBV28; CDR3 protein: CASRRDRGYWSNQPQHF
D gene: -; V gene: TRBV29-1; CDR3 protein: CSVEDGRGMNEQFF
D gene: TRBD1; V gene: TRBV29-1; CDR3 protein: CSVGDRQMNTEAFF
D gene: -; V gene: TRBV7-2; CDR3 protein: CASSQREGQIYEQYF
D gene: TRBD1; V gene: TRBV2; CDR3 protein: CASSKDRGDEKLFF
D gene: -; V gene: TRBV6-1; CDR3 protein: CASSEWAGRGEQFF
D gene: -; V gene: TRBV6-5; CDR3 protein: CASSLRQPAMGGGNQPQHF
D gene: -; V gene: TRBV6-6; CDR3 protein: CASSYIPDSNTEAFF
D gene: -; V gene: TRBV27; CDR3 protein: CASSLGRKTYEQYF
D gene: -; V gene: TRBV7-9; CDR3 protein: CASRVMGTHNEQFF
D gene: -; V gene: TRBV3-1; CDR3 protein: CASSRGSLEQYF
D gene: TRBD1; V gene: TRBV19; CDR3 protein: CASSIMGTGGDQPQHF
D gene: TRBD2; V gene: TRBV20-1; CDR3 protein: CSAPQLTGGSYNEQFF
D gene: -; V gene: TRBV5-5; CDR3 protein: CASSLAGVGGENEQFF
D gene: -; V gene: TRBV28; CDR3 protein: CASSSVGSSYEQYF
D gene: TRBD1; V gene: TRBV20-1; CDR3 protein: CSAREDGTVYNEQFF
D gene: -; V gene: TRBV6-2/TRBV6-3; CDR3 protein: CASSYIGALAFSKNFQYF
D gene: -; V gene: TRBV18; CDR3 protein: CASSPLTSEAFF
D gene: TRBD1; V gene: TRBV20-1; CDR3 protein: CSARGQGTLHF